The sequence of this TCR beta chain was determined in a study of metastatic and nonmetastatic thyroid tumors. Study observations and caveats: The reported finding was significantly higher TCR beta diversity in malignant thyroid tumors relative to benign nodules, in blood and tumor.

This clone came up a few times. Its antigen is as yet unknown. Per the original methods: Differences in CDR3 between clinicopathological groups were drawn on to build a classifier intended to discriminate distant-metastatic papillary thyroid cancer patients. TCRdb reprocessed the PCR reads using MiXCR. What appears here as the V and J calls and clone size reflects TCRdb's work, not the paper's. The table shows around 59,000 clones, with 15% to 20% occurring only once. The CDR3 loop spans 14 amino acids. Per germline, CDR1 MNHNS and CDR2 SASEGT. With 7 bases removed from V and 6 bases from J, the gap between germline ends came to 16 bases. All patients were treatment-naive before thyroid surgery.

The chain is built from TRBV6-1 and TRBJ1-3; D ambiguous. The receptor comes from a male donor with papillary thyroid cancer or a benign thyroid nodule (not recorded which). Some clones in this sample may be carry-over from other donors' samples. The sequenced sample consisted of blood. CDR3 in DNA: TGTGCCAGCACCCCGTCCCGGTCGGTAAACACCATATATTTT. Translated: CASTPSRSVNTIYF.